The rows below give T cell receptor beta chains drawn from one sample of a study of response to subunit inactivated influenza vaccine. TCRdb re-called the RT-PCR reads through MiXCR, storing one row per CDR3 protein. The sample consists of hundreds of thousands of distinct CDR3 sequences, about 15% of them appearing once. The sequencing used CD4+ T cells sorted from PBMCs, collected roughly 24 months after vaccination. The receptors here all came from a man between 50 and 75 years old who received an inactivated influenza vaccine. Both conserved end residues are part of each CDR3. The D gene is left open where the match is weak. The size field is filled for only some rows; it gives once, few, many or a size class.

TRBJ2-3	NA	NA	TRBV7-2	TGTGCCAGCAGCTTATCACACTTGGATACGCAGTATTTT	CASSLSHLDTQYF
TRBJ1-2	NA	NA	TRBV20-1	TGCAGTGCTAGATTTCAGGGAATAGGAGGCTACACCTTC	CSARFQGIGGYTF
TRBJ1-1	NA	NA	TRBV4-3	TGCGCCAGCAGCCAAGTGGCGTCGGGGACTGAAGCTTTCTTT	CASSQVASGTEAFF
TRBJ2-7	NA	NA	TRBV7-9	TGTGCCAGCACCACATCGGTCGGGGGAGGCTACGAGCAGTACTTC	CASTTSVGGGYEQYF
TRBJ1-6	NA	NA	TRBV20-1	TGCAGTGCTACACGGCGGGGTTCCTATAATTCACCCCTCCACTTT	CSATRRGSYNSPLHF
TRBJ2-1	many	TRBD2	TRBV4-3	TGCGCCAGCAGCCCTAGGACTAGCGGGAGAGAAGTGGGTGCTAACAATGAGCAGTTCTTC	CASSPRTSGREVGANNEQFF
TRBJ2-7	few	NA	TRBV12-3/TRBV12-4	TGTGCCAGCAGTTTATCCTTCAAGGGGCAGTACTTC	CASSLSFKGQYF
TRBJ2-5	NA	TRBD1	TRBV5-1	TGCGCCAGCGGACAGACAGGGTACCGGGAGACCCAGTACTTC	CASGQTGYRETQYF
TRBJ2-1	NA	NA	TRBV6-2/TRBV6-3	TGTGCCAGCAGTTACTTGCGGGGCTCCTACAATGAGCAGTTCTTC	CASSYLRGSYNEQFF
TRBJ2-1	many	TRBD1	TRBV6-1	TGTGCCAGCAGCACTATGGGACAGGAAGATGAGCAGTTCTTC	CASSTMGQEDEQFF
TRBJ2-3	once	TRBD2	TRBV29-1	TGCAGCGGACTAGCGGGGGTAGATACGCAGTATTTT	CSGLAGVDTQYF
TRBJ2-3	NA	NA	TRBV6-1	TGTGCCAGCACCACCCAGGTTGGGGACATCTTCACAGATACGCAGTATTTT	CASTTQVGDIFTDTQYF
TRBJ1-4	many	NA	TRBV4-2	TGTGCCAGCAGCCAAAATAGACAGGTCAATAATGAAAAACTGTTTTTT	CASSQNRQVNNEKLFF
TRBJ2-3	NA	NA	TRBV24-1	TGTGCCACCAGTCCGGTGGGGGGAGCCGGCACAGATACGCAGTATTTT	CATSPVGGAGTDTQYF
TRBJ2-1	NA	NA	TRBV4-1	TGCGCCAGCAGCCAAGAGCGGGACACCTACAATGAGCAGTTCTTC	CASSQERDTYNEQFF
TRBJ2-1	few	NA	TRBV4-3	TGCGCCAGCAGCCAAGATGCGGGCGTTCGGTACAATGAGCAGTTCTTC	CASSQDAGVRYNEQFF
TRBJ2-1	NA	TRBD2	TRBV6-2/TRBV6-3	TGTGCCAGCAGTTTGTCACAACCGGGACTAGCGGGTTACAATGAGCAGTTCTTC	CASSLSQPGLAGYNEQFF
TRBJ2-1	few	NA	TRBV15	TGTGCCACCAGCAGAGATAGGACACTCAAGCGTGAGCAGTTCTTC	CATSRDRTLKREQFF
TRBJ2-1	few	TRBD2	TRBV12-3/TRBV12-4	TGTGCCAGCAGTTTAGGACTAGCGGGAACCAATGAGCAGTTCTTC	CASSLGLAGTNEQFF
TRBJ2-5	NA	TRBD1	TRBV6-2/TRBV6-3	TGTGCCAGCAGACTACAGGGGAGAGGGTACCAAGAGACCCAGTACTTC	CASRLQGRGYQETQYF
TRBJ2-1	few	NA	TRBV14	TGTGCCAGCAGCGAGCCCGGGGGCAATGAGCAGTTCTTC	CASSEPGGNEQFF
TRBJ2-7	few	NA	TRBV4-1	TGCGCCAGCAGCCAAGAGCAACCCAGAGAGCAGTACTTC	CASSQEQPREQYF
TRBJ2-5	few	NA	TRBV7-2	TGTGCCAGCAGACTAAGGGGAGGGGGTCCCGAAGAGACCCAGTACTTC	CASRLRGGGPEETQYF
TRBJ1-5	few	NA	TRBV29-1	TGCAGCGTTGGAGGGGGGGGTCAGCCCCAGCATTTT	CSVGGGGQPQHF
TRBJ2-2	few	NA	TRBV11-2	TGTGCCAGCAGCTTAGATACCACCGGGGAGCTGTTTTTT	CASSLDTTGELFF
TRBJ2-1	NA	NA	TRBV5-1	TGCGCCAGCACAGTCGGCCAGAACAATGAGCAGTTCTTC	CASTVGQNNEQFF
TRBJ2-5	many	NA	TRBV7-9	TGTGCCAGCAGCCCACACGTGATGGGGGAACGGGAGACCCAGTACTTC	CASSPHVMGERETQYF
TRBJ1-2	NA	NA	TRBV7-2	TGTGCCAGCAGCTCCTACAGCGGGCCGACTGGCTACACCTTC	CASSSYSGPTGYTF